The 12 T cell receptor beta chains in this list originate from one sample, sequenced in a study of blood T cell repertoires in COVID-19. Clones were sequenced by immunoSEQ multiplex PCR, and TCRdb holds only the in-frame ones, with some missing. Found here are approximately 70,000 clones, roughly 91% of them singletons; the top ten hold about 7%. Source material: peripheral blood. These receptors all stem from a man aged 35 to 55 with COVID-19, enrolled during active disease.

On this clone: Relative to the germline gene, one junction end is altered; a read error may explain this. The V call is TRBV3-1 (or the pseudogene TRBV3-2), the J call TRBJ1-4, with a possible D match to TRBD1 (6 bases). The CDR3 is 12 amino acids. The germline gives CDR1 LGHDT, CDR2 YNNKEL (reference sequence). CDR3 amino acids: CASSPPRGGQSF. The CDR3, as DNA: TGTGCCAGCAGCCCCCCCCGTGGAGGACAGTCCTTT.

The chain couples TRBV4-2 to TRBJ1-6, with unresolved D. Trimming stripped 2 bases from V and 0 bases from J, with 14 bases between. In germline, CDR1 is LGHNA, CDR2 YNFKEQ. The CDR3 is 18 amino acids. CDR3: CASSQFEGRSSYNSPLHF. The CDR3 nucleotides read TGTGCCAGCAGCCAATTCGAGGGCAGGAGCTCCTATAATTCACCCCTCCACTTT.

This clone has a single count. The V gene is TRBV4-2, the J gene TRBJ2-7, with 12 nucleotides matching TRBD2. This CDR3 region has 16 residues. The ends lost 3 bases at V and 2 bases at J; junction bases unmatched: 5. The germline CDR1 and CDR2 sequences are LGHNA and YNFKEQ. The CDR3 here is CASSQTTSGGTYEQYF. DNA for the CDR3: TGTGCCAGCAGCCAGACGACTAGCGGGGGAACCTACGAGCAGTACTTC.

J is TRBJ2-3 and V is TRBV19; 8 bases line up with TRBD2. In germline, CDR1 is LNHDA, CDR2 SQIVND (reference sequence). J was trimmed by 4 bases and V by 5 bases; bases with no gene match: 14. This CDR3 comprises 17 residues. The CDR3 DNA is TGTGCCAGTAGTGACCCCAGGGCTAGCGGGTACTCAGATACGCAGTATTTT. Translation: CASSDPRASGYSDTQYF.

The rearrangement uses TRBV30 and TRBJ1-1; D is ambiguous. Looked up from germline, CDR1 is GTSNPN and CDR2 is SVGIG (reference sequence). V gave up 7 bases and J gave up 5 bases, with 11 bases separating them. The CDR3 extends over 11 amino acids. CDR3 in amino acids: CASRGGTEAFF. The CDR3 coding sequence is TGTGCCTCGAGAGGAGGAACTGAAGCTTTCTTT.

This chain uses TRBV13 with TRBJ2-7; D is undetermined. The CDR3 length is 14 residues. Germline V gene data show CDR1 as PRHDT and CDR2 as FYEKMQ (reference sequence). Deletions cut 5 bases from V and 0 bases from J, with 11 bases between. CDR3 amino acids: CASSPLGGSYEQYF. CDR3 bases: TGTGCCAGCAGCCCCCTCGGCGGCTCCTACGAGCAGTACTTC.

The chain recombines TRBV5-4 with TRBJ2-5; 9 nucleotides agree with TRBD1. This CDR3 contains 14 residues. Per germline, CDR1 SGHNT and CDR2 YYREEE (reference sequence). Losses at the gene ends were 4 bases for V and 5 bases for J; bases not matched to a gene: 6. CDR3 protein: CASSERQGVETQYF. CDR3 nucleotides: TGTGCCAGCAGCGAGAGACAGGGGGTGGAGACCCAGTACTTC.

The chain recombines TRBV7-3 with TRBJ2-3; D is possibly TRBD1 (5 bases). V gave up 4 bases and J gave up 3 bases, with 14 bases separating them. The CDR3 is 15 residues long. CDR1 and CDR2 (germline): SGHTA, FQGTGA. For the CDR3, the DNA is TGTGCCAGCAGCTCCACAGGTGTCGGTACAGATACGCAGTATTTT. It encodes CASSSTGVGTDTQYF.

The chain employs TRBV5-1 and TRBJ2-5; 9 bases match TRBD1. After removal of 2 bases from V and 5 bases from J, the junction contained 1 base not matched to a gene. The CDR3 consists of 13 residues. CDR1 is SGHRS and CDR2 is YFSETQ in the germline V gene. The CDR3 sequence: CASSFGTGETQYF. Written as DNA, the CDR3 is TGCGCCAGCAGCTTTGGGACAGGGGAGACCCAGTACTTC.

V and J are TRBV5-1 and TRBJ2-6; a possible D gene is TRBD1 (7 bases). The CDR3 has 14 residues. CDR1 and CDR2 from the germline V gene are SGHRS and YFSETQ. The V gene lost 7 bases and the J gene lost 2 bases, with 10 bases spanning the gap. CDR3 sequence: CASGGTAGANVLTF. The CDR3 DNA follows: TGCGCCAGCGGGGGGACAGCTGGGGCCAACGTCCTGACTTTC.

V is TRBV2 and J is TRBJ1-2; 7 bases align to TRBD1. Germline V gene lookup returns CDR1 SNHLY and CDR2 FYNNEI. This CDR3 is 14 amino acids long. V trimming: 6 bases; J trimming: 6 bases; junction bases outside the gene matches: 10. CDR3 nucleotide sequence: TGTGCCAGCAGCGCAGACAGGGAGTCGGATGGCTACACCTTC. Translated: CASSADRESDGYTF.

The J gene is TRBJ2-7, the V gene TRBV19; 9 bases match TRBD1. The CDR3 runs to 14 residues. The junction had 4 bases not matched to a gene; V was cut back by 6 bases and J by 1 base. Germline CDR1 LNHDA, CDR2 SQIVND (reference sequence). CDR3 loop: CASRKTGGSYEQYF. The DNA of the CDR3 is TGTGCCAGTAGGAAGACAGGGGGGTCCTACGAGCAGTACTTC.